This entry features one TCR beta chain sequence. Its binding antigen is unknown. No quality values exist for individual bases; no much larger clone is one base distant. The CDR3, cysteine through phenylalanine, is 18 amino acids long. The read is trimmed to its CDR3 DNA, 54 bases read in frame from base 1. V and J lose 5 bases and 7 bases, and a span of 27 bases separates them. The CDR1 and CDR2 encoded by the germline V gene (reference sequence) are LNHNV and YYDKDF. The sample belongs to a study of blood T cell repertoires in COVID-19 (TCRdb year 2020). Looking at the study overall: Samples covering the acute and convalescent phases of COVID-19 were provided by collaborators in the United States, Italy and Spain. The material from the prospective study consisted of cDNA or gDNA derived from T cells, B-cell-depleted T cells, or PBMCs. Subjects who had been exposed to COVID-19, were actively infected with it, or had recovered from it provided the deeply sampled blood TCRbeta repertoires that made up the dataset. The repertoires were released in a freely available public database meant as a resource for research on the immune response to SARS-CoV-2. The samples were drawn from the first 160 participants of the ongoing ImmuneRACE study and from more than 1,000 subjects provided by 6 global collaborators. Sample metadata almost always included a de-identified subject ID, COVID-19 status, age in years and sex. HLA class I and class II types, where available, came from metadata supplied by the sample provider rather than from assay-based typing.

TCRbeta CDR3 regions were amplified from genomic DNA by means of the immunoSEQ Assay, a bias-controlled multiplex PCR. The study's own analysis went as follows. The number of nucleated cells in each sample was estimated from the amplification of reference gene primers within the assay. Sequence reads were collapsed and filtered to measure the absolute abundance of every unique TCRbeta CDR3 rearrangement. For each sample, productive Simpson clonality was calculated by taking the square root of Simpson's diversity index across productive rearrangements. TCRdb re-hosts the immuneACCESS table, in-frame sequences only. Its copies lack some clones; in the studies checked, an unresolved V gene accounts for under half of them, and the cause for the rest is not known. That table gives V, J and clone size, and the DNA gave D and trimming. The sample table shows roughly 160,000 clones, and approximately 79% are seen once. The ten biggest clones cover around 8.1% of the sample.

In Seattle, one collaborating source enrolled patients while the infection was active and tracked those patients longitudinally over the course of disease. Each collaborating institution followed its own protocols to collect whole blood in K2EDTA tubes. Collaborator samples were shipped for TCRbeta analysis as frozen whole blood, isolated PBMCs, or DNA extracted from either sample type. Overall study outcomes, separate from this receptor: How much clinical and demographic metadata was included differed by source and by participant, and the metadata was provided uncurated.

The chain was built from TRBV15 and TRBJ2-1; possibly the D gene is TRBD2, per 5 matching bases. The sequence derives from a woman in her sixties or seventies with COVID-19, enrolled during active disease. Sequencing used peripheral blood. This receptor has the CDR3 CATSGSNHIIFGENEQFF. The DNA sequence is given as TGTGCCACCAGCGGCTCCAATCATATTATTTTTGGGGAGAATGAGCAGTTCTTC.